Listed below are T cell receptor beta chains from one sample, sequenced in a study of T cells in Graves' hyperthyroidism and ophthalmopathy. TCRdb independently ran MiXCR on the multiplex PCR reads; one entry per CDR3 protein. The sample has more than 450,000 distinct CDR3 sequences; 20% are singletons. The sequenced sample was blood. The receptors originated from a man in his forties with Graves' ophthalmopathy. The CDR3 runs from the conserved cysteine through the conserved F or W. Each record gives: clone size, D gene, J gene, V gene, CDR3 DNA, CDR3 protein. The D gene is left open where the match is weak. Size values are once, few and many counts, or a class for expanded clones, and some rows have none.

few | TRBD1 | TRBJ1-5 | TRBV28 | TGTGCCAGCAGTCCCATAGGACAGGGATATCAGCCCCAGCATTTT | CASSPIGQGYQPQHF
many | - | TRBJ1-6 | TRBV12-3/TRBV12-4 | TGTGCCAGCAGTTTGAACAGGGATTTGAATTCACCCCTCCACTTT | CASSLNRDLNSPLHF
many | TRBD1 | TRBJ1-2 | TRBV28 | TGTGCCAGCAGTTTCAGCGGGACAGGGGGCGCGTATGGCTACACCTTC | CASSFSGTGGAYGYTF
many | TRBD2 | TRBJ2-3 | TRBV20-1 | TGCAGTGCTAGTAAGGCGGGAGGGCACACAGATACGCAGTATTTT | CSASKAGGHTDTQYF
- | - | TRBJ1-2 | TRBV20-1 | TGCAGTGTTCCCCGGAGGGGAGGTGGCTACACCTTC | CSVPRRGGGYTF
many | - | TRBJ2-7 | TRBV11-2 | TGTGCCAGCAGCTTAGGGCATATCCCCGAGCAGTACTTC | CASSLGHIPEQYF
few | TRBD1 | TRBJ1-5 | TRBV7-2 | TGTGCCAGCAGGACAGGGTCGGTTGATCAGCCCCAGCATTTT | CASRTGSVDQPQHF
- | - | TRBJ2-7 | TRBV7-8 | TGTGCCAGCAGCCCTGCTGCCGGGACTTACTACGAGCAGTACTTC | CASSPAAGTYYEQYF
few | - | TRBJ1-5 | TRBV7-8 | TGTGCCAGCAGCTTAAGGGACGAGGGTCAGCCCCAGCATTTT | CASSLRDEGQPQHF
many | - | TRBJ1-1 | TRBV28 | TGTGCCAGCAGTACACCCCGGGAGTTGAACACTGAAGCTTTCTTT | CASSTPRELNTEAFF
many | - | TRBJ2-5 | TRBV7-6 | TGTGCCAGCAGCTTACTAACGGAGACGGAGACCCAGTACTTC | CASSLLTETETQYF
- | - | TRBJ2-7 | TRBV4-2 | TGTGCCAGCAGCCCGCAGCTCGGGGCTAGGGAGCAGTACTTC | CASSPQLGAREQYF
many | - | TRBJ2-7 | TRBV7-2 | TGTGCCCGCCACGGAGGGTGCGAGCAGTACTTC | CARHGGCEQYF
few | TRBD2 | TRBJ2-1 | TRBV6-1 | TGTGCCAGCAGAGATAGGGCGGGAGGGTTGCGTGAGCAGTTCTTC | CASRDRAGGLREQFF
- | - | TRBJ2-7 | TRBV10-3 | TGTGCCACCCAGGACCGGGACTCCTACGAGCAGTACTTC | CATQDRDSYEQYF
few | TRBD2 | TRBJ2-1 | TRBV6-1 | TGTGCCAGCAGTAACCATGGATGGCGGGAGTCCTACAATGAGCAGTTCTTC | CASSNHGWRESYNEQFF
many | - | TRBJ1-1 | TRBV11-2 | TGTGCCAGCAGCCCAGGGGAGTTTGGCACTGAAGCTTTCTTT | CASSPGEFGTEAFF
few | - | TRBJ2-3 | TRBV19 | TGTGCCAGTAGTATGGACACAGATACGCAGTATTTT | CASSMDTDTQYF
- | - | TRBJ2-7 | TRBV14 | TGTGCCAGCAGCCAGGGATACTACGAGCAGTACTTC | CASSQGYYEQYF
few | TRBD1 | TRBJ2-5 | TRBV18 | TGTGCCAGCTCACCAGGTGGCAGGGGGCATGAGACCCAGTACTTC | CASSPGGRGHETQYF
few | TRBD1 | TRBJ1-2 | TRBV11-2 | TGTGCCAGCAGTCCGGCTAGGGGGCTGACCGGCTACACCTTC | CASSPARGLTGYTF
once | TRBD2 | TRBJ2-5 | TRBV2 | TGTGCCAGCAGTGATTCTAGCGGGAGGGCCATAGAGACCCAGTACTTC | CASSDSSGRAIETQYF
many | - | TRBJ2-3 | TRBV20-1 | TGCAGTGCTAGAGATCAACGGGGCACAGATACGCAGTATTTT | CSARDQRGTDTQYF
few | - | TRBJ2-6 | TRBV28 | TGTGCCAGCAGATCCCCGGGTGGGGCCAACGTCCTGACTTTC | CASRSPGGANVLTF
many | - | TRBJ2-2 | TRBV7-2 | TGTGCCAGCAGCTATAGGGGCAGAGAAAAGAACACCGGGGAGCTGTTTTTT | CASSYRGREKNTGELFF
few | - | TRBJ2-5 | TRBV20-1 | TGCAGTGCCCGGGATCTAGGGGGTTGGGAAGAGACCCAGTACTTC | CSARDLGGWEETQYF
few | - | TRBJ1-5 | TRBV6-1 | TGTGCCAGCAACCCCAGGGCAGGCCAGCCCCAGCATTTT | CASNPRAGQPQHF
many | TRBD2 | TRBJ2-5 | TRBV20-1 | TGCAGTGCTCGCGGGAGCCCCCTCGAAGGGACCCAGTACTTC | CSARGSPLEGTQYF
many | TRBD1 | TRBJ1-1 | TRBV29-1 | TGCAGCACTCGACAGGGCGAGAACACTGAAGCTTTCTTT | CSTRQGENTEAFF
many | - | TRBJ2-7 | TRBV7-8 | TGTGCCAGCAGCGCCGAGGGGGGCCGAGGCTCCTACGAGCAGTACTTC | CASSAEGGRGSYEQYF
few | - | TRBJ1-4 | TRBV12-3/TRBV12-4 | TGTGCCAGCAGTTTTGGCGGGGTCGAAAAACTGTTTTTT | CASSFGGVEKLFF
many | - | TRBJ2-1 | TRBV11-2 | TGTGCCAGCAGCTTAGAGCGAAATGAGCAGTTCTTC | CASSLERNEQFF
many | - | TRBJ2-7 | TRBV5-6 | TGTGCCAGCAGCCCGGGCTCGACAGGTCGGGGGCAGTACTTC | CASSPGSTGRGQYF
- | TRBD2 | TRBJ2-3 | TRBV19 | TGTGCCAGTAGCACTGGGACTACCTTAGATACGCAGTATTTT | CASSTGTTLDTQYF
- | - | TRBJ2-5 | TRBV5-1 | TGCGCCAGCAGCCGCGGGGGACAGTCCGAAGGGACCCAGTACTTC | CASSRGGQSEGTQYF
few | - | TRBJ1-2 | TRBV7-9 | TGTGCCAGCAGCTTAGAGGGCAGGAACTATGGCTACACCTTC | CASSLEGRNYGYTF
many | TRBD1 | TRBJ1-4 | TRBV7-2 | TGTGCCAGCAGCAAACAGGGGGCGGATGAAAAACTGTTTTTT | CASSKQGADEKLFF
few | - | TRBJ1-2 | TRBV5-1 | TGCGCCAGCAGTCCCACTAACCCTATGGACGGCTACACCTTC | CASSPTNPMDGYTF
many | TRBD2 | TRBJ2-1 | TRBV7-3 | TGTGCCAGCAGCTTAATGGGGACTAGCGGGCCCTACAATGAGCAGTTCTTC | CASSLMGTSGPYNEQFF
once | - | TRBJ1-3 | TRBV10-3 | TGTGCCACCTTGGGGAGCTCTGGAAACACCATATATTTT | CATLGSSGNTIYF
- | TRBD1 | TRBJ1-1 | TRBV9 | TGTGCCAGCAGCGTACTGCCGGGACAGGGTCAAGATGCTTTCTTT | CASSVLPGQGQDAFF
few | - | TRBJ2-1 | TRBV5-1 | TGCGCCAGCAGCTTGGTCTCGAAGGGAGACATCGATGAGCAGTTCTTC | CASSLVSKGDIDEQFF
many | - | TRBJ2-5 | TRBV28 | TGTGCCAGCAGTTTTAGCGCGGCAGGGCGGGGAGAGACCCAGTACTTC | CASSFSAAGRGETQYF
few | - | TRBJ2-1 | TRBV5-1 | TGCGCCAGCAGCTTGGTTGGGGAACGGCGGGGTTACCCTCCTAACAATGAGCAGTTCTTC | CASSLVGERRGYPPNNEQFF
- | - | TRBJ2-1 | TRBV6-5 | TGTGCCAGCAGTTACGGGGGCTACAATGAGCAGTTCTTC | CASSYGGYNEQFF
few | - | TRBJ2-7 | TRBV20-1 | TGCAGTGCCCAAGTTAGCTCCTACGAGCAGTACTTC | CSAQVSSYEQYF
many | - | TRBJ1-1 | TRBV3-2 | TGTGCCAGCAGCCAAGGAGGAGGAAAGGAAGAAGCTTTCTTT | CASSQGGGKEEAFF
many | TRBD1 | TRBJ1-4 | TRBV5-1 | TGCGCCAGCACCCCTGGACAGGGAGGAACTAATGAAAAACTGTTTTTT | CASTPGQGGTNEKLFF
- | - | TRBJ1-1 | TRBV29-1 | TGCAGCGTTGACCTCTCGAACACTGAAGCTTTCTTT | CSVDLSNTEAFF
few | - | TRBJ1-2 | TRBV2 | TGTGCCACCGAACTTGGACAGTTCTATGGCTACACCTTC | CATELGQFYGYTF
few | - | TRBJ2-1 | TRBV20-1 | TGCAGTGCCTTCGGGACTGTGAGCTCCTACAATGAGCAGTTCTTC | CSAFGTVSSYNEQFF
many | - | TRBJ2-3 | TRBV11-2 | TGTGCCAGCAGCCGGGTTGGAACAGATACGCAGTATTTT | CASSRVGTDTQYF
few | - | TRBJ1-2 | TRBV9 | TGTGCCAGCAGCGTCCGACGGCGGGCTACTAACTATGGCTACACCTTC | CASSVRRRATNYGYTF